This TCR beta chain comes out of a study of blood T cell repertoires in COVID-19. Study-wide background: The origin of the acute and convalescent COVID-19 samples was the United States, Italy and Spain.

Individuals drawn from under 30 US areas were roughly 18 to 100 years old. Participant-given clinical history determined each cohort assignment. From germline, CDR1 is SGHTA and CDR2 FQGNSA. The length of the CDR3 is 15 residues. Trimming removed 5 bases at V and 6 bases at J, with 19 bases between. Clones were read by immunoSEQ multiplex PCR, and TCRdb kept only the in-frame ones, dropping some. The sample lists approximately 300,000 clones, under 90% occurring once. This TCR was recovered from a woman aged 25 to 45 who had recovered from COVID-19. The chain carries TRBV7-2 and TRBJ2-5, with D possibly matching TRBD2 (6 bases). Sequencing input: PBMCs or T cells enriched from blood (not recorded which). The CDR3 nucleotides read TGTGCCAGCAGCCCCTCGGAGGGTTTGGTAAAGACCCAGTACTTC. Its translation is CASSPSEGLVKTQYF. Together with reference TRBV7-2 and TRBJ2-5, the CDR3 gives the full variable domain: GAGVSQSPSNKVTEKGKDVELRCDPISGHTALYWYRQSLGQGLEFLIYFQGNSAPDKSGLPSDRFSAERTGGSVSTLTIQRTQQEDSAVYLCASSPSEGLVKTQYFGPGTRLLVL.